This TCR beta chain was documented in a study of blood T cell repertoires in COVID-19. The wider study: The study drew acute and convalescent COVID-19 samples from the United States, Italy and Spain.

Germline CDR1 SGHTA, CDR2 FQGNSA. The CDR3 is 14 residues long. Between the trimmed V and J ends, which lost 3 bases and 2 bases, there was a span of 8 bases. Original processing methods: Amplification from reference gene primers served as the basis for estimated nucleated cell counts. Method: immunoSEQ multiplex PCR; TCRdb's copy keeps in-frame clones and lacks some. Clone size and the V and J calls come from that table; the DNA yielded D and trimming. The table records around 220,000 clones, 75% to 90% of them present only once. Cohort placement rested on clinical history that participants reported themselves. This clone was detected a few times.

The chain couples TRBV7-2 to TRBJ2-1, with D maybe TRBD2 (6 bases). This clonotype was obtained from a woman under 40 with acute COVID-19. The sequenced sample was PBMCs or T cells enriched from blood (not recorded which). CDR3 protein: CASSFSGPYNEQFF. The CDR3, as DNA: TGTGCCAGCAGCTTTAGCGGACCCTACAATGAGCAGTTCTTC.